Below are 5 T cell receptor beta chains sequenced from a single sample in a study of blood T cell repertoires in COVID-19. Produced via immunoSEQ multiplex PCR; TCRdb's table is partial and in-frame only. The data hold 190,000 or so clones, with about 85% observed a single time. The sample consisted of PBMCs or T cells enriched from blood (not recorded which). The receptors here all came from a man aged 35-49 years who had recovered from COVID-19.

V gene TRBV7-2 combines with J gene TRBJ2-7; TRBD2 might be the D (6 bases). The length of the CDR3 is 15 residues. CDR1 is SGHTA, CDR2 FQGNSA, per germline. V dropped 4 bases and J dropped 4 bases, with 17 bases sitting between them. DNA for the CDR3: TGTGCCAGCAGCTCCCCCCGGACGGGGGTTTACGAGCAGTACTTC. Its translation: CASSSPRTGVYEQYF. The full variable domain, rest sourced from reference TRBV7-2 and TRBJ2-7, is GAGVSQSPSNKVTEKGKDVELRCDPISGHTALYWYRQSLGQGLEFLIYFQGNSAPDKSGLPSDRFSAERTGGSVSTLTIQRTQQEDSAVYLCASSSPRTGVYEQYFGPGTRLTVT.

This chain links TRBV6-5 with TRBJ1-2; D possibly corresponds to TRBD1 (6 bases). This CDR3 spans 15 amino acids. V lost 6 bases to trimming and J lost 7 bases, with 21 bases between them. Germline V gives CDR1 MNHEY, CDR2 SVGAGI. CDR3: CASSYSGQLRGGYTF. For the CDR3, the DNA is TGTGCCAGCAGCTATTCCGGACAGCTCAGAGGTGGCTACACCTTC.

CDR3 residues: CASSIDRTYGYTF. For the CDR3, the DNA is TGTGCCAGTAGTATCGACAGGACCTATGGCTACACCTTC. The chain has TRBV19 and TRBJ1-2, with a weak D call TRBD1 (6 bases). CDR1 LNHDA and CDR2 SQIVND come from the germline V gene (reference sequence). Trimming shortened V by 3 bases and J by 4 bases, and 9 bases separated the two germline ends. The length of the CDR3 is 13 residues.

V is TRBV9 and J is TRBJ1-2, with no clear D. The CDR3 length is 15 residues. With 4 bases removed from V and 4 bases from J, the gap between germline ends came to 17 bases. Germline lookup yields CDR1 SGDLS and CDR2 YYNGEE. The DNA for the CDR3 is TGTGCCAGCAGCACCCACGGAGACCACACCTATGGCTACACCTTC. It is translated as CASSTHGDHTYGYTF.

DNA of the CDR3: TGTGCCTGGAGTGTCGGTGCCTACAATGAGCAGTTCTTC. Its translation: CAWSVGAYNEQFF. The gene calls are TRBV30 and TRBJ2-1, with D unclear. The V gene lost 0 bases and the J gene lost 2 bases, with 5 bases spanning the gap. In germline, CDR1 is GTSNPN, CDR2 SVGIG (reference sequence). This CDR3 has 13 amino acids. Full variable domain (outside the CDR3, taken from reference TRBV30 and TRBJ2-1): SQTIHQWPATLVQPVGSPLSLECTVEGTSNPNLYWYRQAAGRGLQLLFYSVGIGQISSEVPQNLSASRPQDRQFILSSKKLLLSDSGFYLCAWSVGAYNEQFFGPGTRLTVL.